The rows below give T cell receptor beta chains drawn from one sample of a study of regulatory T cells in long-lasting Graves disease. TCRdb fed the multiplex PCR reads into MiXCR, producing one record per CDR3 protein. The repertoire holds roughly 530,000 distinct CDR3 sequences, with 15% to 20% as singletons. A further study also used this sample, focusing on T cells in Graves' hyperthyroidism and ophthalmopathy.

The source material was peripheral blood mononuclear cells (PBMCs), sampled at new diagnosis, from a patient treated with antithyroid drugs. The receptors originated from a woman aged 35 to 59 with Graves disease. CDR3s include the opening cysteine and the closing phenylalanine or tryptophan. Each record gives: D gene, V gene, J gene, clone size, CDR3 protein, CDR3 DNA. The D gene is left open where the match is weak. Part of the rows lack a size; the others show once, few, many or a class for expanded clones.

D: TRBD2; V: TRBV10-3; J: TRBJ2-3; size: many; CDR3: CAISLNGGVTDTQYF; DNA: TGTGCCATCAGTCTAAACGGGGGGGTCACAGATACGCAGTATTTT
D: -; V: TRBV11-2; J: TRBJ2-1; size: many; CDR3: CASSLADTNFGSEQFF; DNA: TGTGCCAGCAGCTTAGCCGACACTAACTTTGGTAGTGAGCAGTTCTTC
D: -; V: TRBV7-9; J: TRBJ2-3; size: -; CDR3: CASSLWGEDTQYF; DNA: TGTGCCAGCAGCTTATGGGGGGAGGATACGCAGTATTTT
D: -; V: TRBV25-1; J: TRBJ2-5; size: few; CDR3: CASSVLGVKETQYF; DNA: TGTGCCAGCAGTGTATTGGGGGTTAAAGAGACCCAGTACTTC
D: -; V: TRBV28; J: TRBJ1-2; size: many; CDR3: CASTSRWGPDGYTF; DNA: TGTGCCAGCACCTCACGTTGGGGGCCAGATGGCTACACCTTC
D: -; V: TRBV12-3/TRBV12-4; J: TRBJ2-1; size: few; CDR3: CAVRGVPLHNEQFF; DNA: TGTGCCGTCCGGGGAGTCCCCCTCCACAATGAGCAGTTCTTC
D: -; V: TRBV28; J: TRBJ1-2; size: -; CDR3: CASSLQAANYGYTF; DNA: TGTGCCAGCAGTTTACAGGCAGCAAACTATGGCTACACCTTC
D: TRBD2; V: TRBV12-5; J: TRBJ2-6; size: few; CDR3: CASGLFLAGTKTSGANVLTF; DNA: TGTGCTAGTGGTTTGTTCCTAGCGGGGACGAAAACCTCTGGGGCCAACGTCCTGACTTTC
D: TRBD2; V: TRBV11-1; J: TRBJ2-1; size: many; CDR3: CASSLRIIRGASGDNEQFF; DNA: TGTGCCAGCAGCTTAAGGATAATAAGGGGAGCTAGCGGGGACAATGAGCAGTTCTTC
D: -; V: TRBV29-1; J: TRBJ1-1; size: -; CDR3: CSVAGGKGTEAFF; DNA: TGCAGCGTTGCGGGGGGGAAGGGGACTGAAGCTTTCTTT
D: TRBD1; V: TRBV6-5; J: TRBJ2-5; size: few; CDR3: CASSYGQGRETQYF; DNA: TGTGCCAGCAGTTACGGACAGGGGAGAGAGACCCAGTACTTC
D: TRBD1; V: TRBV3-1; J: TRBJ2-7; size: many; CDR3: CASSLFRDSATEQYF; DNA: TGTGCCAGCAGCCTCTTCCGGGACAGCGCAACCGAGCAGTACTTC
D: -; V: TRBV5-4; J: TRBJ1-1; size: few; CDR3: CASSLVDRSTEAFF; DNA: TGTGCCAGCAGCTTGGTTGACAGGTCAACTGAAGCTTTCTTT
D: -; V: TRBV11-3; J: TRBJ2-1; size: -; CDR3: CASTLRGFNEQFF; DNA: TGTGCCAGCACCCTTAGAGGTTTTAATGAGCAGTTCTTC
D: -; V: TRBV28; J: TRBJ1-5; size: -; CDR3: CASSIVGQGVNQPQHF; DNA: TGTGCCAGTAGTATAGTAGGGCAGGGTGTCAATCAGCCCCAGCATTTT
D: TRBD2; V: TRBV15; J: TRBJ2-7; size: -; CDR3: CATSRESAGLTEQYF; DNA: TGTGCCACCAGCAGAGAGTCAGCGGGACTCACCGAGCAGTACTTC
D: TRBD1; V: TRBV19; J: TRBJ1-2; size: -; CDR3: CASSVGQGAVGYTF; DNA: TGTGCCAGTAGTGTGGGACAGGGGGCAGTAGGCTACACCTTC
D: -; V: TRBV20-1; J: TRBJ1-6; size: few; CDR3: CSALQNLNSPLHF; DNA: TGCAGTGCTCTACAGAATCTTAATTCACCCCTCCACTTT
D: -; V: TRBV6-1; J: TRBJ1-5; size: many; CDR3: CASSEVGGNQPQHF; DNA: TGTGCCAGCAGTGAAGTAGGCGGCAATCAGCCCCAGCATTTT
D: TRBD1; V: TRBV2; J: TRBJ2-7; size: many; CDR3: CASSGQGREQYF; DNA: TGTGCCAGCAGTGGACAGGGTCGGGAGCAGTACTTC
D: -; V: TRBV19; J: TRBJ1-6; size: once; CDR3: CASSIEGRNNSPLHF; DNA: TGTGCCAGTAGTATTGAAGGCAGAAATAATTCACCCCTCCACTTT
D: TRBD1; V: TRBV10-3; J: TRBJ1-1; size: few; CDR3: CAISGGPGGSEAFF; DNA: TGTGCCATCAGTGGGGGGCCAGGGGGATCTGAAGCTTTCTTT
D: -; V: TRBV3-1; J: TRBJ2-5; size: many; CDR3: CASSQVYPGAETQYF; DNA: TGTGCCAGCAGCCAAGTTTATCCGGGTGCAGAGACCCAGTACTTC
D: TRBD1; V: TRBV5-6; J: TRBJ1-1; size: -; CDR3: CASSLFPLRDRGFITEAFF; DNA: TGTGCCAGCAGCTTGTTCCCCCTAAGGGACAGGGGATTTATCACTGAAGCTTTCTTT
D: -; V: TRBV10-1; J: TRBJ1-1; size: -; CDR3: CASNDPGANTEAFF; DNA: TGCGCCAGCAACGACCCGGGGGCGAACACTGAAGCTTTCTTT
D: TRBD1; V: TRBV30; J: TRBJ1-3; size: -; CDR3: CAWAAGTGFFSGNTIYF; DNA: TGTGCCTGGGCAGCCGGGACAGGGTTTTTCTCTGGAAACACCATATATTTT
D: -; V: TRBV6-1; J: TRBJ1-1; size: -; CDR3: CASGLTEAFF; DNA: TGTGCCAGCGGCCTCACTGAAGCTTTCTTT
D: TRBD1; V: TRBV10-3; J: TRBJ2-4; size: many; CDR3: CAISEDRDGNIQYF; DNA: TGTGCCATCAGTGAGGACAGGGATGGAAACATTCAGTACTTC
D: TRBD2; V: TRBV7-8; J: TRBJ2-3; size: many; CDR3: CASSARRSSGGADTQYF; DNA: TGTGCCAGCAGCGCCAGGCGCTCTAGCGGGGGGGCCGATACGCAGTATTTT
D: TRBD2; V: TRBV20-1; J: TRBJ2-5; size: many; CDR3: CSARDLASGAFETQYF; DNA: TGCAGTGCTAGAGATCTGGCTAGCGGGGCCTTCGAGACCCAGTACTTC
D: -; V: TRBV4-2; J: TRBJ1-2; size: few; CDR3: CASSTRGAQGREGYTF; DNA: TGTGCCAGCAGCACGCGAGGGGCCCAGGGGCGCGAGGGCTACACCTTC
D: -; V: TRBV9; J: TRBJ2-5; size: -; CDR3: CASSVGGGRETQYF; DNA: TGTGCCAGCAGCGTAGGGGGGGGGCGAGAGACCCAGTACTTC
D: -; V: TRBV30; J: TRBJ2-3; size: many; CDR3: CAWTFMTDTQYF; DNA: TGTGCCTGGACCTTTATGACAGATACGCAGTATTTT
D: -; V: TRBV5-1; J: TRBJ2-5; size: -; CDR3: CASSLDPREGAQYF; DNA: TGCGCCAGCAGCTTGGACCCACGAGAAGGGGCCCAGTACTTC
D: -; V: TRBV7-2; J: TRBJ2-7; size: many; CDR3: CASSFPRTHTSYEQYF; DNA: TGTGCCAGCAGCTTCCCGCGGACTCACACATCCTACGAGCAGTACTTC
D: TRBD1; V: TRBV28; J: TRBJ2-7; size: few; CDR3: CASSLFKDGTGLDEQYF; DNA: TGTGCCAGCAGTTTATTTAAGGACGGGACAGGGTTGGACGAGCAGTACTTC
D: TRBD2; V: TRBV4-1; J: TRBJ2-5; size: -; CDR3: CASSQNLPSGGAETQYF; DNA: TGCGCCAGCAGCCAAAACCTTCCTAGCGGGGGGGCAGAGACCCAGTACTTC
D: -; V: TRBV12-3/TRBV12-4; J: TRBJ1-2; size: many; CDR3: CASSPGRNYGYTF; DNA: TGTGCCAGCAGCCCGGGACGGAACTATGGCTACACCTTC
D: TRBD1; V: TRBV12-3/TRBV12-4; J: TRBJ2-5; size: many; CDR3: CASRPTQGRETQYF; DNA: TGTGCCAGCAGACCGACACAGGGGAGAGAGACCCAGTACTTC
D: TRBD1; V: TRBV7-2; J: TRBJ1-2; size: many; CDR3: CASSPGQLAHYGYTF; DNA: TGTGCCAGCAGCCCGGGACAGCTTGCCCACTATGGCTACACCTTC
D: -; V: TRBV12-3/TRBV12-4; J: TRBJ1-6; size: -; CDR3: CASRGGTFNSPLHF; DNA: TGTGCCAGCAGAGGGGGGACATTTAATTCACCCCTCCACTTT
D: -; V: TRBV28; J: TRBJ2-1; size: few; CDR3: CASTWTAGSYNEQFF; DNA: TGTGCCAGCACCTGGACAGCGGGCTCCTACAATGAGCAGTTCTTC
D: -; V: TRBV5-1; J: TRBJ2-5; size: -; CDR3: CASSLGPSETQYF; DNA: TGCGCCAGCAGCTTAGGCCCCTCGGAGACCCAGTACTTC
D: -; V: TRBV12-3/TRBV12-4; J: TRBJ1-1; size: many; CDR3: CASSPGRRNTEAFF; DNA: TGTGCCAGCAGTCCGGGACGGCGGAACACTGAAGCTTTCTTT
D: -; V: TRBV6-2/TRBV6-3; J: TRBJ1-4; size: few; CDR3: CASTGQPGEKLFF; DNA: TGTGCCAGCACCGGACAACCCGGGGAAAAACTGTTTTTT
D: TRBD1; V: TRBV6-1; J: TRBJ1-6; size: many; CDR3: CASSGVTGVVSPLHF; DNA: TGTGCCAGCAGTGGAGTGACAGGGGTAGTTTCACCCCTCCACTTT
D: TRBD1; V: TRBV29-1; J: TRBJ2-1; size: -; CDR3: CSALGTGYNEQFF; DNA: TGCAGCGCCCTCGGGACAGGATACAATGAGCAGTTCTTC
D: -; V: TRBV28; J: TRBJ2-3; size: few; CDR3: CASGEITDTQYF; DNA: TGTGCCAGCGGGGAGATCACAGATACGCAGTATTTT
D: -; V: TRBV7-9; J: TRBJ2-1; size: many; CDR3: CASSFLGEQFF; DNA: TGTGCCAGCAGCTTCTTAGGGGAGCAGTTCTTC
D: -; V: TRBV13; J: TRBJ2-2; size: few; CDR3: CASSLAPGGLTGELFF; DNA: TGTGCCAGCAGCTTAGCGCCCGGGGGCCTAACCGGGGAGCTGTTTTTT
D: -; V: TRBV27; J: TRBJ2-7; size: few; CDR3: CASSFLDPSYEQYF; DNA: TGTGCCAGCAGTTTTCTTGATCCCTCCTACGAGCAGTACTTC
D: TRBD1; V: TRBV5-1; J: TRBJ2-2; size: many; CDR3: CASSLDRVGTGELFF; DNA: TGCGCCAGCAGCCTGGACAGGGTTGGAACCGGGGAGCTGTTTTTT
D: -; V: TRBV2; J: TRBJ1-2; size: many; CDR3: CASNSGYLNYGYTF; DNA: TGTGCCAGCAATTCAGGATACTTGAACTATGGCTACACCTTC
D: -; V: TRBV27; J: TRBJ2-1; size: -; CDR3: CATNGAHEQFF; DNA: TGTGCCACGAACGGTGCTCATGAGCAGTTCTTC
D: -; V: TRBV5-4; J: TRBJ2-2; size: few; CDR3: CASSLIQFNTGELFF; DNA: TGTGCCAGCAGCTTGATACAGTTCAACACCGGGGAGTTGTTTTTT
D: TRBD2; V: TRBV29-1; J: TRBJ2-7; size: many; CDR3: CSVGLAGGSYEQYF; DNA: TGCAGCGTTGGTCTAGCGGGGGGATCCTACGAGCAGTACTTC
D: -; V: TRBV6-1; J: TRBJ1-5; size: -; CDR3: CASSEIQGLRHF; DNA: TGTGCCAGCAGTGAAATTCAGGGCCTGAGGCATTTT